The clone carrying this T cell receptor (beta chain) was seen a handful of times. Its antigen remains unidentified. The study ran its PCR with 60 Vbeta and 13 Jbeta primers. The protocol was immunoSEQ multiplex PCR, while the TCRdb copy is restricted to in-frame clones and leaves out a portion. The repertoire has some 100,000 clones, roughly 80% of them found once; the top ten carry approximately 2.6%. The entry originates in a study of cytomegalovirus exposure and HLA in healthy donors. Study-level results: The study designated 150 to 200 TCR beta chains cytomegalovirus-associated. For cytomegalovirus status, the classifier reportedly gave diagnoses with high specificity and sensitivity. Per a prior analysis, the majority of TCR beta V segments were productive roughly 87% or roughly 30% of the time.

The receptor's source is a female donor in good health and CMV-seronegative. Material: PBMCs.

The CDR3 region is CASSPIDRQNTEAFF. CDR3 nucleotides: TGTGCCAGCAGTCCAATTGACAGACAGAACACTGAAGCTTTCTTT. This chain joins TRBV27 and TRBJ1-1; D might be TRBD1 (5 bases). CDR1 and CDR2 (germline): MNHEY, SMNVEV (reference sequence). The CDR3 is made up of 15 amino acids. V lost 5 bases, J lost 1 base, and 14 bases lay in between.